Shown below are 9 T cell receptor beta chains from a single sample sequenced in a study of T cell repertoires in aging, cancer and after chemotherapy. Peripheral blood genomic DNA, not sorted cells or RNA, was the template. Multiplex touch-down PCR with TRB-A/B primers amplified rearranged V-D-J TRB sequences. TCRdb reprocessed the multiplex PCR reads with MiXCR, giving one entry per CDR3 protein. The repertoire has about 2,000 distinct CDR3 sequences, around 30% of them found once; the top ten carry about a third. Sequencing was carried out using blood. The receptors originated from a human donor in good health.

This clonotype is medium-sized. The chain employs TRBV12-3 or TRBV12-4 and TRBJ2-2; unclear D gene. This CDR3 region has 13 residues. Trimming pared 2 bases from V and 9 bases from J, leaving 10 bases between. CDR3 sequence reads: CASSLRPRRELFF. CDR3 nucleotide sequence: TGTGCCAGCAGTTTACGACCGAGGAGGGAGCTGTTTTTT.

CDR3 coding DNA: TGTGCCAGTAGTATGGGACAGTCCACAGATACGCAGTATTTT. Its protein is CASSMGQSTDTQYF. This chain connects TRBV19 to TRBJ2-3; 7 bases match TRBD1. From germline, CDR1 is LNHDA and CDR2 SQIVND (reference sequence). CDR3 length: 14 amino acids. V lost 3 bases, J lost 2 bases, and 2 bases stayed unmatched.

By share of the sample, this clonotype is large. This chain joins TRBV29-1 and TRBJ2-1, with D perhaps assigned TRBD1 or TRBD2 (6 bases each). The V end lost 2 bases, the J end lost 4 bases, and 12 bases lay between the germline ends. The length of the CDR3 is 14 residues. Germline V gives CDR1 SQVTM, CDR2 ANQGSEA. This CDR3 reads CSVEPRGRYNEQFF. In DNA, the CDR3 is TGCAGCGTTGAACCCCGGGGGCGGTACAATGAGCAGTTCTTC.

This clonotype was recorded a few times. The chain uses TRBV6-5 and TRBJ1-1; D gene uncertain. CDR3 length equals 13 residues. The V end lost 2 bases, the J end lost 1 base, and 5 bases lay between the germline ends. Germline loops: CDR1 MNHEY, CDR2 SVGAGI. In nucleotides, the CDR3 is TGTGCCAGCAGTTACCGGGGGAACACTGAAGCTTTCTTT. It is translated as CASSYRGNTEAFF.

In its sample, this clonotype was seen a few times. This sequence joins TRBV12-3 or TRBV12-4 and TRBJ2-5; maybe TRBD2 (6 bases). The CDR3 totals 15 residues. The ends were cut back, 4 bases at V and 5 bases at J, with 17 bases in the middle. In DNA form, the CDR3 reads TGTGCCAGCAGTTCTACGGGACTTCGCGGTGAGACCCAGTACTTC. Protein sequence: CASSSTGLRGETQYF.

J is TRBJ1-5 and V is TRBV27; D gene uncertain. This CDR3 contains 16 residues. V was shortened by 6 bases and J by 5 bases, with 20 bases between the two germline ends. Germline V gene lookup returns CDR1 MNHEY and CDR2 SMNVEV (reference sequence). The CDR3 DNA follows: TGTGCCAGCAGCCAAGATCGTAAAAGGGTTGATCAGCCCCAGCATTTT. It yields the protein CASSQDRKRVDQPQHF.

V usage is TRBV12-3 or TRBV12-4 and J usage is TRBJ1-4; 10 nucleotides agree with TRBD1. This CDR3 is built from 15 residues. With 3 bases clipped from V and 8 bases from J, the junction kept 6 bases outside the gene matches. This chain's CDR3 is CASSFGTGVGEKLFF. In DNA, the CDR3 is TGTGCCAGCAGTTTTGGGACAGGGGTGGGGGAAAAACTGTTTTTT.

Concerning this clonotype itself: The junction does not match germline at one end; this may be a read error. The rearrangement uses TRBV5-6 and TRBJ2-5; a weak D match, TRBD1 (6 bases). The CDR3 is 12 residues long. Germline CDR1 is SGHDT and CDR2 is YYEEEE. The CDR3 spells CASSRQGETQYF. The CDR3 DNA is TGCGCCAGCAGCAGGCAGGGGGAGACCCAGTACTTC.

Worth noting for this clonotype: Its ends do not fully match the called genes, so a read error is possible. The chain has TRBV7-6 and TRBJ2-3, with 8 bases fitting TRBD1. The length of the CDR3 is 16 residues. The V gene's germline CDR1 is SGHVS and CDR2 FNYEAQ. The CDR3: CASSVADRGYTDTQYF. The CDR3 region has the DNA TGTGCCAGCAGCGTAGCCGACAGGGGTTACACAGATACGCAGTATTTT.